This TCR beta chain derives from a study of T cells after yellow fever vaccination. V was pared by 6 bases and J by 0 bases, with 6 bases of the junction left unmatched. This CDR3 has 15 amino acids. Germline values: CDR1 MDHEN, CDR2 SYDVKM. Each CDR3 protein gets one entry after TCRdb re-called the 5' RACE reads with MiXCR. There are 150,000 to 200,000 distinct CDR3 sequences in the sample; around 7.3% occur only once, and approximately 2.5% lies in the top ten. The specimen comprised CD4+ T cells sorted from PBMCs, sampled around 5 days after the first yellow fever vaccination. The chain joins TRBV28 to TRBJ2-7; 9 nucleotides line up with TRBD2. The receptor's source is a man in his late teens or twenties who received the YFV17D yellow fever vaccine. The CDR3 is CASSRLAGSSYEQYV. The CDR3, as DNA: TGTGCCAGCAGCCGTCTAGCGGGGAGCTCCTACGAGCAGTACGTC.